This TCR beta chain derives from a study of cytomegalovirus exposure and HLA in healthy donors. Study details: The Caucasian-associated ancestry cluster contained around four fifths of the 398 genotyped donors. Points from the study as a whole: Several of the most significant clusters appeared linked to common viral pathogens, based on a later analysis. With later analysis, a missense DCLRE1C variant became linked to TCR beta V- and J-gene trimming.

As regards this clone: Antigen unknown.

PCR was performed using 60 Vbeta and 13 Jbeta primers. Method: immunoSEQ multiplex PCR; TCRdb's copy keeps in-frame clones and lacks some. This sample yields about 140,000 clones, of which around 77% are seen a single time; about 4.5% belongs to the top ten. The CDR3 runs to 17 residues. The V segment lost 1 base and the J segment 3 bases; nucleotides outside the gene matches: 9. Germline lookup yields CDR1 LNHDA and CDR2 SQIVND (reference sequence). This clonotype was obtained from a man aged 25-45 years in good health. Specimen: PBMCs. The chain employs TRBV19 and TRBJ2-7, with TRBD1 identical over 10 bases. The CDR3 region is CASSIGGSGQGVYEQYF. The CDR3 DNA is TGTGCCAGTAGTATAGGGGGTTCCGGACAGGGGGTCTACGAGCAGTACTTC.